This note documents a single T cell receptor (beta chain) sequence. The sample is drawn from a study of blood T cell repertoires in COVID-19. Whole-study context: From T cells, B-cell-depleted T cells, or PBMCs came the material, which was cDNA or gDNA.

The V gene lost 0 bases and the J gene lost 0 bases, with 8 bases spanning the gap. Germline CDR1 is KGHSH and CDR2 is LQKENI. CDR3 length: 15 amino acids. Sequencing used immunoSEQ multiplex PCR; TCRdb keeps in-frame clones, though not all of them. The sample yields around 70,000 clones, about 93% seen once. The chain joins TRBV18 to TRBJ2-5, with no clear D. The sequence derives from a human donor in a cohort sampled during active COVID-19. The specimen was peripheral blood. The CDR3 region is CASSPPMRYQETQYF. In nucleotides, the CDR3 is TGTGCCAGCTCACCACCGATGAGGTACCAAGAGACCCAGTACTTC.